The 20 T cell receptor beta chains presented below share a single source sample, sequenced in a study of CD8+ T cells in alopecia areata. cDNA reverse transcribed from extracted RNA served as the sequencing template. The data were produced by immunoSEQ multiplex PCR, yet TCRdb's version contains in-frame clones alone and is incomplete. Listed for the sample are 270,000 or so clones, none seen a single time. It was with CD4, CD8alpha, NKG2D, NKG2ACE and other markers that pooled cutaneous lymph node cells were sorted. The material sequenced was CD4+ T cells sorted from a lymph node. Every receptor here comes from a C3H/HeJ mouse with alopecia areata. Mouse MHC haplotype: H2-k.

This clone was detected only a few times. Gene labels here are mouse ones. The read finishes 4 residues shy of the CDR3 end, and the germline J gene is used to complete it. The chain combines TRBV13-2 with TRBJ2-5; 8 bases are a match to TRBD2. V dropped 0 bases and J dropped 3; count of bases not matched to a gene: 3. Looked up from germline, CDR1 is NNHNN and CDR2 is SYGAGS (reference sequence). CDR3 length: 15 residues. CDR3 DNA (partial): TGTGCCAGCGGTGATGCCTGGGGGGTTCAAGAC. This codes for CASGDAWGVQD. The entire CDR3 is CASGDAWGVQDTQYF.

Comments on this clone: The listed genes are named as in mouse. Read data end 4 residues before the CDR3 end; the end is taken from the germline J gene. Other DNA sequences in this sample translate to the same CDR3. The chain is built from TRBV5 and TRBJ2-7; TRBD1 is a possible D gene (6 bases). Trimming removed 4 bases at V and 0 bases at J, with 10 bases between. Germline CDR1 reads LGHNA; CDR2 reads YNLKQL (reference sequence). The CDR3 runs to 14 residues. The covered CDR3 bases are TGTGCCAGCAGCCCGCGAGGGGGCTCCTAT. Translation gives CASSPRGGSY. The complete CDR3 reads CASSPRGGSYEQYF.

This clone has only a few counts. Here the gene names and germline are mouse. The CDR3 end falls 4 residues outside the read, so it is completed with the germline J gene. The chain combines TRBV31 with TRBJ1-2; no clear D. This CDR3 has 12 amino acids. From germline, CDR1 is GKSSPN and CDR2 SITVG. V was pared by 0 bases and J by 4 bases, with 6 bases between. CDR3 sequence reads: CAWSLSSSDYTF. Partial CDR3 DNA: TGTGCCTGGAGTCTCTCCAGCTCC.

As to this clone: Each gene name is a mouse one. Sequencing ends 4 residues short of the CDR3 end; the germline J gene provides the rest. At the DNA level, this CDR3 is encoded by other sequences in the same sample as well. The gene calls are TRBV5 and TRBJ2-7; tentatively, D is TRBD1 (6 bases). CDR3 length equals 14 residues. Trimming removed 2 bases at V and 0 bases at J, with 8 bases between. Germline lookup yields CDR1 LGHNA and CDR2 YNLKQL (reference sequence). The CDR3 bases that were read are TGTGCCAGCAGCCAAACAGGGAGCTCCTAT. Translation: CASSQTGSSY. From start to end, the CDR3 is CASSQTGSSYEQYF.

A few counts support this clone. The germline and genes are mouse ones. The CDR3 extends 4 residues past the end of the read, so its final part is completed from the germline J gene. This specimen includes other DNA sequences encoding the same CDR3. The rearrangement uses TRBV19 and TRBJ2-2; 9 bases map to TRBD1. Germline assignment: CDR1 FNHDT and CDR2 SITEND (reference sequence). The CDR3 sequence is 15 residues long. The V segment lost 5 bases and the J segment 1 base; nucleotides outside the gene matches: 3. CDR3 protein: CASSRDRENTGQLYF. CDR3 DNA (partial): TGTGCCAGCAGCCGGGACAGGGAAAACACCGGG.

This clone was picked up a small number of times. The germline and genes are mouse ones. The sequenced part of the CDR3 DNA is TGTGCCAGCAGCTCAGGGTTAGCAGAA. Protein product: CASSSGLAE. The entire CDR3 is CASSSGLAETLYF. The V gene is TRBV5, the J gene TRBJ2-3; D perhaps matches TRBD1 (5 bases). The read ends 4 residues before the CDR3 terminus; that terminus is restored from the germline J gene. V gave up 5 bases and J gave up 3 bases, with 9 bases separating them. This CDR3 region has 13 residues. In germline, CDR1 is LGHNA, CDR2 YNLKQL (reference sequence).

This clone was counted a few times. Gene names follow the mouse nomenclature. Read coverage stops 4 residues before the CDR3 terminus; the germline J gene supplies the remainder. The chain carries TRBV19 and TRBJ2-2, with 12 bases aligning to TRBD1. This CDR3 has 18 amino acids. Germline values: CDR1 FNHDT, CDR2 SITEND (reference sequence). The J segment lost 0 bases and the V segment lost 5 bases, leaving 8 bases of the junction unmatched. Here the CDR3 reads CASSPRDRGPSNTGQLYF. The sequenced CDR3 bases are TGTGCCAGCAGCCCCCGGGACAGGGGGCCCTCAAACACCGGG.

In its sample, this clone was seen a few times. Mouse gene names apply. The CDR3 end lies 4 residues beyond the end of the read and is filled in from the germline J gene. Distinct nucleotide sequences in the sample also encode this CDR3. The chain employs TRBV19 and TRBJ2-2; 10 nucleotides match TRBD2. Germline loops: CDR1 FNHDT, CDR2 SITEND (reference sequence). The CDR3 is 16 amino acids. J lost 1 base, V lost 4 bases, and 4 bases had no gene match. Here the CDR3 reads CASSPGTGENTGQLYF. CDR3 bases read: TGTGCCAGCAGTCCCGGGACTGGGGAAAACACCGGG.

This clone was counted between two and nine times. These gene names are mouse names. The read falls 4 residues short of the CDR3 end, and the missing part is taken from the germline J gene. The V call is TRBV17, the J call TRBJ2-2, with D tentatively TRBD1 (6 bases). Germline CDR1 and CDR2: MNHDT and YYDKIL. With 1 base removed from V and 1 base from J, the gap between germline ends came to 7 bases. This CDR3 has 15 residues. Here the CDR3 reads CASSRVRGNTGQLYF. CDR3 bases read: TGTGCTAGCAGTAGAGTCAGGGGAAACACCGGG.

This clone was detected a few times. The genes and germline here are from mouse. The read finishes 3 residues shy of the CDR3 end, and the germline J gene is used to complete it. This sequence joins TRBV5 and TRBJ1-6, with 12 bases lining up with TRBD1. TRBJ1-6 is marked as an open reading frame, function uncertain. Germline V gene sequence: CDR1 LGHNA, CDR2 YNLKQL (reference sequence). The V gene end was trimmed by 4 bases and the J gene end by 7 bases; junction bases not matched to a gene: 5. This CDR3 contains 16 residues. The CDR3 is CASSRGTGGGNSPLYF. CDR3 DNA (partial): TGTGCCAGCAGCCGTGGGACAGGGGGCGGGAATTCGCCC.

This clone was seen more than once but under ten times. Germline and genes: mouse. From the germline J gene comes the end of the CDR3, since the read stops 4 residues before it. The sample holds other DNA sequences that translate to the same CDR3. The chain combines TRBV13-1 with TRBJ2-3, with TRBD2 matching over 10 bases. The junction had 3 bases not matched to a gene; V was cut back by 2 bases and J by 0 bases. This CDR3 comprises 16 residues. Germline V gives CDR1 NSHNY, CDR2 SYGAGN. CDR3 amino acids: CASSDGDWGSAETLYF. The part of the CDR3 DNA that was read is TGTGCCAGCAGTGACGGGGACTGGGGTAGTGCAGAA.

As for this clone: The gene names here belong to mouse. Read sequence stops 4 residues before the CDR3 end, and the germline J gene provides the missing end. The identical CDR3 is also encoded by other nucleotide sequences in the sample. The rearrangement joins TRBV1 to TRBJ2-7; TRBD1 matches at 8 bases. Germline V CDR1 and CDR2: NSQYPW, LRSPGD (reference sequence). The CDR3 spans 15 residues. CDR3 DNA, as far as it was read: TGCACCTGCAGTGCAGATCCGCAGGGGGCTTAT. It specifies CTCSADPQGAY. In full, the CDR3 is CTCSADPQGAYEQYF.

This clone was detected a few times. Gene names are the mouse ones. The DNA ends 4 residues before the CDR3 does, and the rest of the CDR3 is filled in from the germline J gene. The chain joins TRBV5 to TRBJ2-5; 10 bases match TRBD2. Germline V gene sequence: CDR1 LGHNA, CDR2 YNLKQL (reference sequence). The CDR3 extends over 15 amino acids. The V segment lost 1 base and the J segment 3 bases; nucleotides outside the gene matches: 1. The CDR3: CASSQGGLGQDTQYF. The CDR3 bases that were read are TGTGCCAGCAGCCAAGGGGGACTGGGGCAAGAC.

About this clone: Genes and germline come from the mouse. The CDR3 end is not reached by the read, which stops 4 residues before it; the germline J gene fills it in. This chain joins TRBV12-1 and TRBJ1-2, with D unclear. V was cut by 1 base and J by 2 bases, with 7 bases left in between. There are 13 residues in the CDR3. Germline V CDR1 and CDR2: SGHSN, HYEKVE. The CDR3 is CASSLKGNSDYTF. The sequenced part of the CDR3 DNA is TGTGCCAGCTCTCTGAAAGGGAACTCC. The full variable domain, rest sourced from reference TRBV12-1 and TRBJ1-2, is DSGVVQSPRHIIKEKGGRSVLTCIPISGHSNVVWYQQTLGKELKFLIQHYEKVERDKGFLPSRFSVQQFDDYHSEMNMSALELEDSAMYFCASSLKGNSDYTFGSGTRLLVI.

This clone was found a few times. Gene and germline names: mouse. The CDR3 end lies 4 residues beyond the end of the read and is filled in from the germline J gene. Other DNA sequences from this sample encode an identical CDR3 as well. V gene TRBV14 combines with J gene TRBJ1-1; 11 nucleotides agree with TRBD1. CDR3 length: 14 residues. Germline assignment: CDR1 SGHDT and CDR2 FRDEAV. The ends lost 4 bases at V and 4 bases at J; junction bases unmatched: 3. CDR3 DNA, as far as it was read: TGTGCCAGCAGTCCGGGGACAGGGGGCACA. This sequence encodes CASSPGTGGT. The full CDR3 protein reads CASSPGTGGTEVFF.

With respect to this clone: All gene names here are mouse names. Read data end 4 residues before the CDR3 end; the end is taken from the germline J gene. The chain has TRBV13-3 and TRBJ1-1, with 10 nucleotides matching TRBD1. Germline assignment: CDR1 NNHDY and CDR2 SYVADS. After removal of 6 bases from V and 3 bases from J, the junction contained 5 bases not matched to a gene. This CDR3 is 14 amino acids long. This CDR3 is CASKRDRGDTEVFF. CDR3 DNA, as far as it was read: TGTGCCAGCAAGAGGGACAGGGGAGACACA.

In the case of this clone: The genes are named according to mouse. The read ends 4 residues early relative to the CDR3; the germline J gene fills the gap. This rearrangement joins TRBV19 to TRBJ2-7, with 8 bases lining up with TRBD1. This CDR3 has 13 amino acids. Germline V lookup: CDR1 FNHDT, CDR2 SITEND (reference sequence). This chain's CDR3 is CASSMDRADEQYF. CDR3 bases read: TGTGCCAGCAGTATGGACAGGGCGGAT.

This clone was detected only a few times. Mouse germline and gene names are used. The CDR3 extends 4 residues past the end of the read, so its final part is completed from the germline J gene. V usage is TRBV13-3 and J usage is TRBJ2-7, with D possibly TRBD1 on 5 matching bases. This CDR3 region has 13 residues. Germline values: CDR1 NNHDY, CDR2 SYVADS. V gave up 2 bases and J gave up 0 bases, with 6 bases separating them. CDR3 in amino acids: CASSEQDSYEQYF. Partial CDR3 DNA: TGTGCCAGCAGTGAACAGGACTCCTAT.

Worth noting for this clone: Each gene name is a mouse one. The read ends 4 residues shy of where the CDR3 ends; the end is completed using the germline J gene. In the same sample, other DNA sequences code for this CDR3. The chain carries TRBV19 and TRBJ2-3; 9 bases agree with TRBD2. Germline lookup yields CDR1 FNHDT and CDR2 SITEND (reference sequence). CDR3 size: 16 residues. V lost 1 base and J lost 0; bases outside the gene matches: 3. This CDR3 is CASSILGGSSAETLYF. The part of the CDR3 DNA that was read is TGTGCCAGCAGTATACTGGGGGGGTCTAGTGCAGAA.

This clone was counted a few times. Any gene name here is a mouse gene name. The missing CDR3 end, 4 residues past where the read stops, is filled in from the germline J gene. The chain links TRBV13-3 to TRBJ1-2; D perhaps matches TRBD1 (6 bases). V lost 3 bases and J lost 4, with 16 bases in between. This CDR3 region has 15 residues. The germline CDR1 and CDR2 sequences are NNHDY and SYVADS. The sequenced part of the CDR3 DNA is TGTGCCAGCAGTGCCCTCGGGGGGCGCGCCTCC. This encodes CASSALGGRAS. The full CDR3 reads CASSALGGRASDYTF.